Listed below are T cell receptor beta chains from one sample, sequenced in a study of cytomegalovirus exposure and HLA in healthy donors. Sequencing used immunoSEQ multiplex PCR; TCRdb keeps in-frame clones, though not all of them. The data hold 200,000 or so clones, with almost 70% observed a single time. What was sequenced was PBMCs. The receptors come from a man aged 35-49 years in good health and CMV-seropositive. The CDR3 runs from the conserved cysteine through the conserved F or W. The D gene is left open where the match is weak. Clone sizes are given selectively: once, few, many, or a class where the clone is expanded.

d_call: TRBD1
v_call: TRBV11-2
j_call: TRBJ1-1
cdr3_length: 14
clone_size: few
cdr3_nt: TGTGCCAGCAGCTTAGATCCCGGGACAGAAGAAGCTTTCTTT
cdr3_aa: CASSLDPGTEEAFF

d_call: .
v_call: TRBV9
j_call: TRBJ2-3
cdr3_length: 14
clone_size: .
cdr3_nt: TGTGCCAGCAACAGCGGGTCCGAATCAGATACGCAGTATTTT
cdr3_aa: CASNSGSESDTQYF

d_call: .
v_call: TRBV11-2
j_call: TRBJ1-5
cdr3_length: 13
clone_size: .
cdr3_nt: TGTGCCAGCAGCTTAGAATCAGGGCAGCCCCAGCATTTT
cdr3_aa: CASSLESGQPQHF

d_call: .
v_call: TRBV7-2
j_call: TRBJ2-4
cdr3_length: 15
clone_size: .
cdr3_nt: TGTGCCAGCAGCTTAGACTGGGAGGCGGAGAACATTCAGTACTTC
cdr3_aa: CASSLDWEAENIQYF

d_call: .
v_call: TRBV6-1
j_call: TRBJ2-2
cdr3_length: 14
clone_size: .
cdr3_nt: TGTGCCAGCAGGTCCCTCCTGAACACCGGGGAGCTGTTTTTT
cdr3_aa: CASRSLLNTGELFF

d_call: .
v_call: TRBV5-5
j_call: TRBJ1-5
cdr3_length: 14
clone_size: .
cdr3_nt: TGTGCCAGCAGCTCCTTCAGGGGAAATCAGCCCCAGCATTTT
cdr3_aa: CASSSFRGNQPQHF

d_call: TRBD2
v_call: TRBV5-4
j_call: TRBJ2-1
cdr3_length: 18
clone_size: .
cdr3_nt: TGTGCCAGCAGCCTGCTGGGGGTGCGGGGGACCCCTTACAATGAGCAGTTCTTC
cdr3_aa: CASSLLGVRGTPYNEQFF

d_call: TRBD2
v_call: TRBV5-5
j_call: TRBJ2-4
cdr3_length: 14
clone_size: .
cdr3_nt: TGTGCCAGCAGCCCGGGAGGTGCGGGAAACATTCAGTACTTC
cdr3_aa: CASSPGGAGNIQYF

d_call: .
v_call: TRBV6-5
j_call: TRBJ1-5
cdr3_length: 15
clone_size: .
cdr3_nt: TGTGCCAGCAGTTCCTGGGGGGGCGCGGGTCAGCCCCAGCATTTT
cdr3_aa: CASSSWGGAGQPQHF

d_call: .
v_call: TRBV6-4
j_call: TRBJ1-2
cdr3_length: 13
clone_size: .
cdr3_nt: TGTGCCAGCAGGGAGACACCGGGAGCTATCCCTTCCTTC
cdr3_aa: CASRETPGAIPSF

d_call: .
v_call: TRBV7-2
j_call: TRBJ2-5
cdr3_length: 13
clone_size: .
cdr3_nt: TGTGCCAGCAGCTTAGCGGCTAGCACAGAGCAGTACTTC
cdr3_aa: CASSLAASTEQYF

d_call: TRBD1
v_call: TRBV7-2
j_call: TRBJ1-4
cdr3_length: 17
clone_size: .
cdr3_nt: TGTGCCAGCAGCTCCCTCGGGTGGACAACAGGGGGTGAAAAACTGTTTTTT
cdr3_aa: CASSSLGWTTGGEKLFF

d_call: TRBD1
v_call: TRBV5-4
j_call: TRBJ1-1
cdr3_length: 16
clone_size: .
cdr3_nt: TGTGCCAGCAGCTCCGACAGGGGGCGGTTGAACACTGAAGCTTTCTTT
cdr3_aa: CASSSDRGRLNTEAFF

d_call: TRBD1
v_call: TRBV27
j_call: TRBJ1-4
cdr3_length: 14
clone_size: .
cdr3_nt: TGTGCCAGCAGCCCACAGGGGGCGGGGAGGGGACTGTTTTTT
cdr3_aa: CASSPQGAGRGLFF

d_call: .
v_call: TRBV6-6
j_call: TRBJ1-4
cdr3_length: 13
clone_size: .
cdr3_nt: TGTGCCAGCAGTTACTCCGAACTGCGGGAACTGTTTTTT
cdr3_aa: CASSYSELRELFF

d_call: .
v_call: TRBV9
j_call: TRBJ2-6
cdr3_length: 15
clone_size: .
cdr3_nt: TGTGCCAGCAGCGTAGAGAGTCTCGGGGCCAACGTCCTGACTTTC
cdr3_aa: CASSVESLGANVLTF

d_call: TRBD2
v_call: TRBV7-2
j_call: TRBJ2-7
cdr3_length: 18
clone_size: .
cdr3_nt: TGTGCCAGCAGCTTAGTCGGCACTAGCGGGGGGAGCTCCTACGAGCAGTACTTC
cdr3_aa: CASSLVGTSGGSSYEQYF

d_call: TRBD2
v_call: TRBV6-5
j_call: TRBJ2-5
cdr3_length: 12
clone_size: .
cdr3_nt: TGTGCCAGCCGGAGCGGGGGAGAGACCCAGTACTTC
cdr3_aa: CASRSGGETQYF

d_call: .
v_call: TRBV7-2
j_call: TRBJ1-3
cdr3_length: 16
clone_size: .
cdr3_nt: TGTGCCAGCAGCACCAAGACAGGACTGGGAGGAAACACCATATATTTT
cdr3_aa: CASSTKTGLGGNTIYF

d_call: TRBD1
v_call: TRBV6-5
j_call: TRBJ2-7
cdr3_length: 14
clone_size: .
cdr3_nt: TGTGCCAGCAGTCTCCGACAGGGAGATTACGAGCAGTACTTC
cdr3_aa: CASSLRQGDYEQYF

d_call: TRBD2
v_call: TRBV7-6
j_call: TRBJ2-2
cdr3_length: 16
clone_size: .
cdr3_nt: TGTGCCAGCAGCAGCCCTAGCGGGGGTGGCACCGGGGAGCTGTTTTTT
cdr3_aa: CASSSPSGGGTGELFF

d_call: TRBD2
v_call: TRBV5-1
j_call: TRBJ2-3
cdr3_length: 15
clone_size: few
cdr3_nt: TGCGCCAGCAGCTTTGCGGGGGGAACGACAGATACGCAGTATTTT
cdr3_aa: CASSFAGGTTDTQYF

d_call: TRBD2
v_call: TRBV5-4
j_call: TRBJ2-1
cdr3_length: 15
clone_size: few
cdr3_nt: TGTGCCAGCAGCTCCCTCAGCGGGGGGGCCAATGAGCAGTTCTTC
cdr3_aa: CASSSLSGGANEQFF

d_call: TRBD2
v_call: TRBV29-1
j_call: TRBJ2-7
cdr3_length: 13
clone_size: .
cdr3_nt: TGCAGCGTTGAAGAGGCGGGGGACTACGAGCAGTACTTC
cdr3_aa: CSVEEAGDYEQYF

d_call: .
v_call: TRBV29-1
j_call: TRBJ2-3
cdr3_length: 10
clone_size: few
cdr3_nt: TGCAGCGCCGGCGGGGATACGCAGTATTTT
cdr3_aa: CSAGGDTQYF

d_call: .
v_call: TRBV9
j_call: TRBJ2-1
cdr3_length: 14
clone_size: few
cdr3_nt: TGTGCCAGCAGCGTAGGGTCCCAGTACAATGAGCAGTTCTTC
cdr3_aa: CASSVGSQYNEQFF

d_call: TRBD1
v_call: TRBV7-2
j_call: TRBJ1-5
cdr3_length: 14
clone_size: once
cdr3_nt: TGTGCCAGCAGCCTTCAGGGGGCGAATCAGCCCCAGCATTTT
cdr3_aa: CASSLQGANQPQHF

d_call: TRBD2
v_call: TRBV10-3
j_call: TRBJ2-7
cdr3_length: 18
clone_size: .
cdr3_nt: TGTGCCATCAGTGAGTCCCTTTTTAGCGGGGGGCGTTCCTACGAGCAGTACTTC
cdr3_aa: CAISESLFSGGRSYEQYF

d_call: .
v_call: TRBV10-3
j_call: TRBJ2-2
cdr3_length: 12
clone_size: .
cdr3_nt: TGTGCCATACAGGAGCAGGGCGGGGAGCTGTTTTTT
cdr3_aa: CAIQEQGGELFF

d_call: TRBD1
v_call: TRBV7-9
j_call: TRBJ1-2
cdr3_length: 14
clone_size: .
cdr3_nt: TGTGCCAGCAGCTTAGGAGGACAGGGGGATGGCTACACCTTC
cdr3_aa: CASSLGGQGDGYTF

d_call: TRBD1
v_call: TRBV5-6
j_call: TRBJ1-4
cdr3_length: 14
clone_size: .
cdr3_nt: TGTGCCAGCAGCGGCGAGGGGGCGGATGAAAAACTGTTTTTT
cdr3_aa: CASSGEGADEKLFF

d_call: .
v_call: TRBV27
j_call: TRBJ1-6
cdr3_length: 16
clone_size: .
cdr3_nt: TGTGCCAGCAGTCTCCTGGCCCTACGAGGAAGTTCACCCCTCCACTTT
cdr3_aa: CASSLLALRGSSPLHF

d_call: TRBD1
v_call: TRBV27
j_call: TRBJ2-2
cdr3_length: 18
clone_size: .
cdr3_nt: TGTGCCAGCAGTTTATATCCGGAGGGGACAGGGGGTACCGGGGAGCTGTTTTTT
cdr3_aa: CASSLYPEGTGGTGELFF

d_call: .
v_call: TRBV4-1
j_call: TRBJ1-2
cdr3_length: 14
clone_size: .
cdr3_nt: TGCGCCAGCAGCCAAGAGCGAGGGAACTATGGCTACACCTTC
cdr3_aa: CASSQERGNYGYTF

d_call: TRBD1
v_call: TRBV28
j_call: TRBJ2-7
cdr3_length: 16
clone_size: .
cdr3_nt: TGTGCCAGCAGTTTCCCCCCCCGGGACAGGAACTACGAGCAGTACTTC
cdr3_aa: CASSFPPRDRNYEQYF

d_call: .
v_call: TRBV6-5
j_call: TRBJ1-5
cdr3_length: 14
clone_size: .
cdr3_nt: TGTGCCAGCAGACGAGCGGGCCCGGGGGGGCCCCAGCATTTT
cdr3_aa: CASRRAGPGGPQHF

d_call: .
v_call: TRBV6-5
j_call: TRBJ1-5
cdr3_length: 14
clone_size: .
cdr3_nt: TGTGCCAGCAGTGCCCTAGGGGGTAACCAGCCCCAGCATTTT
cdr3_aa: CASSALGGNQPQHF

d_call: .
v_call: TRBV7-8
j_call: TRBJ1-4
cdr3_length: 17
clone_size: .
cdr3_nt: TGTGCCAGCAGCTCATTAACGGTCGGGACACGTGGGGAAAAACTGTTTTTT
cdr3_aa: CASSSLTVGTRGEKLFF

d_call: TRBD1
v_call: TRBV7-2
j_call: TRBJ2-2
cdr3_length: 13
clone_size: .
cdr3_nt: TGTGCCAGCAGCTTCGGCAGGGGGCGGTTTCTGTTTTTT
cdr3_aa: CASSFGRGRFLFF

d_call: .
v_call: TRBV5-1
j_call: TRBJ1-1
cdr3_length: 15
clone_size: .
cdr3_nt: TGCGCCAGCAGCTTGGTGACAGTGATGAACACTGAAGCTTTCTTT
cdr3_aa: CASSLVTVMNTEAFF

d_call: .
v_call: TRBV28
j_call: TRBJ1-1
cdr3_length: 16
clone_size: few
cdr3_nt: TGTGCCAGCAGCCTTTTTCCGGGACAAGTGAACACTGAAGCTTTCTTT
cdr3_aa: CASSLFPGQVNTEAFF

d_call: TRBD2
v_call: TRBV14
j_call: TRBJ2-5
cdr3_length: 15
clone_size: .
cdr3_nt: TGTGCCAGCAGCCAAGTAGCGGGGCTTGGAGAGACCCAGTACTTC
cdr3_aa: CASSQVAGLGETQYF

d_call: .
v_call: TRBV11-3
j_call: TRBJ1-1
cdr3_length: 13
clone_size: .
cdr3_nt: TGTGCCAGCAGCTTTTCAATGAACACTGAAGCTTTCTTT
cdr3_aa: CASSFSMNTEAFF

d_call: TRBD1
v_call: TRBV5-1
j_call: TRBJ1-1
cdr3_length: 16
clone_size: .
cdr3_nt: TGCGCCAGCAGCTTGGTGGCACAGGGGAGACGGACTGAAGCTTTCTTT
cdr3_aa: CASSLVAQGRRTEAFF

d_call: .
v_call: TRBV9
j_call: TRBJ1-4
cdr3_length: 14
clone_size: .
cdr3_nt: TGTGCCAGCAGCGCCCAGGGTGCTAATGAAAAACTGTTTTTT
cdr3_aa: CASSAQGANEKLFF

d_call: .
v_call: TRBV11-2
j_call: TRBJ2-5
cdr3_length: 18
clone_size: .
cdr3_nt: TGTGCCAGCAGCTTATTACGGTCGGTGGGGGCCGGCCAAGAGACCCAGTACTTC
cdr3_aa: CASSLLRSVGAGQETQYF

d_call: TRBD2
v_call: TRBV7-9
j_call: TRBJ2-7
cdr3_length: 14
clone_size: .
cdr3_nt: TGTGCCAGCAGCCTAAGCGGGGGGGGCTACGAGCAGTACTTC
cdr3_aa: CASSLSGGGYEQYF

d_call: .
v_call: TRBV11-2
j_call: TRBJ2-5
cdr3_length: 16
clone_size: .
cdr3_nt: TGTGCCAGCAGCTTAGTTGAAACAGGGAATGGGGAAACCCAGTACTTC
cdr3_aa: CASSLVETGNGETQYF

d_call: TRBD1
v_call: TRBV5-4
j_call: TRBJ2-2
cdr3_length: 16
clone_size: .
cdr3_nt: TGTGCCAGCAGCCGCACGGGACAGGGGAGGACCGGGGAGCTGTTTTTT
cdr3_aa: CASSRTGQGRTGELFF

d_call: .
v_call: TRBV18
j_call: TRBJ1-6
cdr3_length: 14
clone_size: .
cdr3_nt: TGTGCCAGCTCACCGGAGCAGGGCGATTCACCCCTCCACTTT
cdr3_aa: CASSPEQGDSPLHF

d_call: .
v_call: TRBV5-6
j_call: TRBJ1-1
cdr3_length: 13
clone_size: .
cdr3_nt: TGTGCCAGCAGCTTCGGCGGCGACACTGAAGCTTTCTTT
cdr3_aa: CASSFGGDTEAFF

d_call: .
v_call: TRBV25-1
j_call: TRBJ2-2
cdr3_length: 15
clone_size: .
cdr3_nt: TGTGCCAGCAGTGCCCAGGGGATTGGGCGCGGGGAGCTGTTTTTT
cdr3_aa: CASSAQGIGRGELFF

d_call: TRBD1
v_call: TRBV7-2
j_call: TRBJ2-7
cdr3_length: 15
clone_size: .
cdr3_nt: TGTGCCAGCAGCTGGGGGACAGGACCTTCCTACGAGCAGTACTTC
cdr3_aa: CASSWGTGPSYEQYF